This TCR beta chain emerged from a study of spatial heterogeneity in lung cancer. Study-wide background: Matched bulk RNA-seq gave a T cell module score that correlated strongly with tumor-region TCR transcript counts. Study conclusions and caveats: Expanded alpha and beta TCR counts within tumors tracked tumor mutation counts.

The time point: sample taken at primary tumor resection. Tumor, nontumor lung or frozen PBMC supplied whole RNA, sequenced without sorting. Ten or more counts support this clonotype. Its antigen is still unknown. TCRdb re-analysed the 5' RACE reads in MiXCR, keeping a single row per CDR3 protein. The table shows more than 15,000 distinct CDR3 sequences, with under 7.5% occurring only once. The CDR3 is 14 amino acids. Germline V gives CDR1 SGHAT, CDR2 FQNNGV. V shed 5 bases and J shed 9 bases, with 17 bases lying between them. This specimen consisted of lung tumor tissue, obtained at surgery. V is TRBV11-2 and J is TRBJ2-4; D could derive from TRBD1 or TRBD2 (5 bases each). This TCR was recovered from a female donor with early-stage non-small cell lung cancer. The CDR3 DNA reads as TGTGCCAGCAGCCCCGAGGGCGCGGACACCATTCAGTACTTC. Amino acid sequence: CASSPEGADTIQYF.